Below are 17 T cell receptor beta chains sequenced from a single sample in a study of T cell responses to AZD1222 COVID-19 vaccine. The data were produced by immunoSEQ multiplex PCR, yet TCRdb's version contains in-frame clones alone and is incomplete. In the table there are roughly 130,000 clones, around 94% of which are singletons. Sample: peripheral blood, taken on day 0 of AZD1222 vaccination. The source of these receptors is an adult in good health.

The rearrangement uses TRBV9 and TRBJ2-1; no firm D call. CDR1 is SGDLS and CDR2 is YYNGEE in the germline V gene. The CDR3 is 13 residues long. V lost 0 bases, J lost 4 bases, and 5 bases lay in between. The CDR3 region is CASSVDVYNEQFF. CDR3 coding DNA: TGTGCCAGCAGCGTAGACGTTTACAATGAGCAGTTCTTC.

The V gene is TRBV14, the J gene TRBJ2-7; possible D gene TRBD2, 5 bases. The germline CDR1 and CDR2 sequences are SGHDN and FVKESK. V was cut by 5 bases and J by 2 bases, with 16 bases left in between. This CDR3 contains 15 residues. The CDR3 protein is CASSMGNSVTYEQYF. DNA for the CDR3: TGTGCCAGCAGCATGGGGAATAGCGTCACCTACGAGCAGTACTTC.

In its sample, this clone was seen a few times. This chain uses TRBV5-5 with TRBJ1-2; D ambiguous. The CDR3 runs 13 residues. Germline lookup yields CDR1 SGHKS and CDR2 YYEKEE (reference sequence). Trimming stripped 0 bases from V and 13 bases from J, with 16 bases between. Here the CDR3 DNA reads TGTGCCAGCAGCTTGGCAACATCCCCGGTGGTCACCTTC. It yields the protein CASSLATSPVVTF.

This chain uses TRBV12-3 or TRBV12-4 with TRBJ2-6; D is undetermined. Deletions cut 2 bases from V and 4 bases from J, with 3 bases between. The length of the CDR3 is 13 residues. The CDR3 nucleotides are TGTGCCAGCAGTTTACTAGGGGCCAACGTCCTGACTTTC. Translation: CASSLLGANVLTF.

The V gene is TRBV20-1, the J gene TRBJ2-3, with 7 bases aligning to TRBD2. The junction had 4 bases not matched to a gene; V was cut back by 5 bases and J by 8 bases. Germline V lookup: CDR1 DFQATT, CDR2 SNEGSKA (reference sequence). This CDR3 spans 11 amino acids. This chain's CDR3 is CSASRTSTQYF. CDR3 coding DNA: TGCAGTGCTTCACGGACTAGTACGCAGTATTTT.

The CDR3 sequence: CAIPGTGREDGELFF. DNA of the CDR3: TGTGCCATCCCCGGGACAGGGCGAGAGGACGGGGAGCTGTTTTTT. This chain links TRBV7-9 with TRBJ2-2; 9 nucleotides line up with TRBD1. The CDR3 consists of 15 residues. V was pared by 10 bases and J by 7 bases, with 13 bases of the junction left unmatched. The germline V gene encodes CDR1 SEHNR and CDR2 FQNEAQ (reference sequence).

Note on this clone: Other DNA sequences within the sample encode an identical CDR3. This sequence joins TRBV2 and TRBJ1-4; D gene uncertain. Trimming pared 6 bases from V and 5 bases from J, leaving 10 bases between. CDR3 size: 13 residues. Germline values: CDR1 SNHLY, CDR2 FYNNEI. CDR3 DNA: TGTGCCAGCAGCCGGACCGAAAATGAAAAACTGTTTTTT. Translated, it gives CASSRTENEKLFF.

The table lists this clone with a count of one. The chain couples TRBV14 to TRBJ2-1; D remains ambiguous. In germline, CDR1 is SGHDN, CDR2 FVKESK. The V end was cut by 4 bases, the J end by 3 bases, with 10 bases between. The CDR3 runs 14 residues. This CDR3 reads CASSPETGYNEQFF. The CDR3 DNA is TGTGCCAGCAGCCCGGAGACGGGCTACAATGAGCAGTTCTTC.

The CDR3 DNA is TGTGCCAGCAGCTTAGAGGGCAGGGGAGTGAGAATCACTGAAGCTTTCTTT. This translates into CASSLEGRGVRITEAFF. V and J are TRBV7-2 and TRBJ1-1; perhaps TRBD1 as D (6 bases). Germline-derived CDR1 and CDR2 are SGHTA and FQGNSA. V was trimmed by 1 base and J by 4 bases, leaving 19 bases between them. This CDR3 is 17 amino acids long. Combining the CDR3 with reference TRBV7-2 and TRBJ1-1 gives the whole variable domain GAGVSQSPSNKVTEKGKDVELRCDPISGHTALYWYRQSLGQGLEFLIYFQGNSAPDKSGLPSDRFSAERTGGSVSTLTIQRTQQEDSAVYLCASSLEGRGVRITEAFFGQGTRLTVV.

J is TRBJ2-1 and V is TRBV5-1; TRBD2 aligns across 9 bases. The CDR3 is 15 residues long. The trim removed 4 bases at V and 4 bases at J, leaving 6 bases unmatched. CDR1 and CDR2 (germline): SGHRS, YFSETQ. The CDR3 nucleotides are TGCGCCAGCAGCATTAGCGGGAGACTGTACAATGAGCAGTTCTTC. It is translated as CASSISGRLYNEQFF.

The table lists this clone with a count of one. The chain is built from TRBV11-2 and TRBJ1-2, with unresolved D. The germline gives CDR1 SGHAT, CDR2 FQNNGV. V lost 5 bases to trimming and J lost 2 bases, with 15 bases between them. The CDR3 is made up of 15 amino acids. CDR3 amino acids: CASSPFWSANYGYTF. In DNA, the CDR3 is TGTGCCAGCAGCCCCTTTTGGAGTGCAAACTATGGCTACACCTTC. Together with reference TRBV11-2 and TRBJ1-2, the CDR3 gives the full variable domain: EAGVAQSPRYKIIEKRQSVAFWCNPISGHATLYWYQQILGQGPKLLIQFQNNGVVDDSQLPKDRFSAERLKGVDSTLKIQPAKLEDSAVYLCASSPFWSANYGYTFGSGTRLTVV.

CDR3 sequence reads: CASSLGISGRNEQFF. The CDR3 DNA reads as TGTGCCAGCAGCTTAGGTATTAGCGGGAGGAATGAGCAGTTCTTC. The chain links TRBV7-2 to TRBJ2-1, with TRBD2 matching 10 bases. Per germline, CDR1 SGHTA and CDR2 FQGNSA. This CDR3 is 15 amino acids long. The trim removed 1 base at V and 7 bases at J, leaving 4 bases unmatched.

The J gene is TRBJ1-6, the V gene TRBV2, with 9 positions matching TRBD1. V gave up 7 bases and J gave up 7 bases; unmatched junction bases: 8. CDR3 length: 15 residues. In germline, CDR1 is SNHLY, CDR2 FYNNEI. This CDR3 reads CASTGTGTRNSPLHF. The CDR3 DNA sequence: TGTGCCAGCACCGGGACAGGGACGAGGAATTCACCCCTCCACTTT.

V usage is TRBV5-4 and J usage is TRBJ2-7; D unresolved. V lost 1 base and J lost 5, with 10 bases in between. This CDR3 contains 13 residues. The V gene's germline CDR1 is SGHNT and CDR2 YYREEE (reference sequence). The CDR3 DNA reads TGTGCCAGCAGCTTGATTTTAGGGCACGAGCAGTACTTC. This gives the protein CASSLILGHEQYF.

V gene TRBV5-4 combines with J gene TRBJ1-2, with D possibly matching TRBD1 (5 bases). Germline CDR1 SGHNT, CDR2 YYREEE (reference sequence). The CDR3 contains 14 residues. Trimming stripped 0 bases from V and 5 bases from J, with 11 bases between. The CDR3: CASSLGWGGYGYTF. In DNA form, the CDR3 reads TGTGCCAGCAGCTTGGGCTGGGGCGGGTATGGCTACACCTTC.

The chain is built from TRBV5-4 and TRBJ1-1, with D maybe TRBD1 (6 bases). Germline CDR1 is SGHNT and CDR2 is YYREEE (reference sequence). This CDR3 region has 15 residues. Trimming cost V 0 bases and J 5 bases, with 14 bases left between them. Here the CDR3 reads CASSLAPTGFTEAFF. Here the CDR3 DNA reads TGTGCCAGCAGCTTGGCCCCCACAGGGTTTACTGAAGCTTTCTTT.

V is TRBV5-6 and J is TRBJ1-1; a possible D gene is TRBD1 (6 bases). Germline CDR1 is SGHDT and CDR2 is YYEEEE. V was trimmed by 4 bases and J by 5 bases, leaving 15 bases between them. The CDR3 sequence is 14 residues long. The chain's CDR3 is CASSPLSGATEAFF. CDR3 nucleotides: TGTGCCAGCAGCCCTTTGTCAGGGGCTACTGAAGCTTTCTTT.